The rows below give T cell receptor beta chains drawn from one sample of a study of T cell clonotyping in hematopoietic cell transplantation. The assay was immunoSEQ multiplex PCR, and TCRdb's table has in-frame clones only and misses some. The sample consists of roughly 34,000 clones, 85% to 95% of them appearing once. Sequenced here: peripheral blood mononuclear cells, sampled before stem cell transplant. Receptors were obtained from a man between 35 and 55 years old with chronic myeloid leukemia. Some clones in this sample may be carry-over from other donors' samples. The CDR3 runs from the conserved cysteine through the conserved F or W. Each record gives: J gene, clone size, V gene, D gene, CDR3 DNA, CDR3 protein. D genes are given only for firm matches. Size is omitted from some rows. Given values are once, few, many or a class for expanded clones.

TRBJ2-3 | . | TRBV7-3 | TRBD2 | TGTGCCAGCCAACTAGCGGGGAGGGCAGATACGCAGTATTTT | CASQLAGRADTQYF
TRBJ2-1 | once | TRBV2 | . | TGTGCCAGCAGTGCGGATCAGGGTGAGCAGTTCTTC | CASSADQGEQFF
TRBJ1-6 | . | TRBV5-1 | . | TGCGCCAGCAGCCCCGGGGAAGGGATGGGAAATTCACCCCTCCACTTT | CASSPGEGMGNSPLHF
TRBJ1-5 | . | TRBV27 | . | TGTGCCAGCAAAGAATTGACCCGGGAGTGGCAGCCCCAGCATTTT | CASKELTREWQPQHF
TRBJ2-7 | once | TRBV11-3 | . | TGTGCCAGCAGCTTAGAATACGAGCAGTACTTC | CASSLEYEQYF
TRBJ1-3 | . | TRBV10-3 | . | TGTGCCATCAGTCAAGGGCGGTCCTCTGGAAACACCATATATTTT | CAISQGRSSGNTIYF
TRBJ2-7 | . | TRBV29-1 | TRBD1 | TGCAGCGTTGTCGTGACAGGGACCTACGAGCAGTACTTC | CSVVVTGTYEQYF
TRBJ2-2 | . | TRBV4-3 | . | TGCGCCAGCAGCCAAGTAGCAGGGTTCGACGGGGAGCTGTTTTTT | CASSQVAGFDGELFF
TRBJ2-7 | . | TRBV5-1 | . | TGCGCCAGCAGCTTGGGCAATTACGAGCAGTACTTC | CASSLGNYEQYF
TRBJ1-4 | once | TRBV19 | . | TGTGCCAGTAGTACACTTTACAGGGCGACTAATGAAAAACTGTTTTTT | CASSTLYRATNEKLFF
TRBJ2-1 | . | TRBV6-5 | . | TGTGCCAGCAGTTCCAGGGTTAGCGACAATGAGCAGTTCTTC | CASSSRVSDNEQFF
TRBJ1-6 | . | TRBV5-8 | TRBD1 | TGTGCCAGCAGCCAGGGACAGAGTAATTCACCCCTCCACTTT | CASSQGQSNSPLHF
TRBJ1-6 | . | TRBV7-3 | . | TGTGCCAGCAGCTTAGCGGGGGCGGATTCACCCCTCCACTTT | CASSLAGADSPLHF
TRBJ1-4 | . | TRBV28 | . | TGTGCCAGCAGGCGGGGGGTTGAAAAACTGTTTTTT | CASRRGVEKLFF
TRBJ2-5 | . | TRBV19 | . | TGTGCCAGTAGGAACAGGGTGGAGACCCAGTACTTC | CASRNRVETQYF
TRBJ1-6 | . | TRBV5-1 | . | TGCGCCAGCAGCTTTACAGGGATGGAACCCCTCCACTTT | CASSFTGMEPLHF
TRBJ2-1 | . | TRBV30 | TRBD2 | TGTGCCTGGAGGAAGCGGGGGGGACTTAGCTCCTACAATGAGCAGTTCTTC | CAWRKRGGLSSYNEQFF
TRBJ1-1 | . | TRBV5-5 | . | TGTGCCAGCAGCTTGTTCAGGGTTCCCATGAACACTGAAGCTTTCTTT | CASSLFRVPMNTEAFF